The 17 T cell receptor beta chains reported below all come from one sample, sequenced in a study of Graves' ophthalmopathy and Graves' hyperthyroidism. From RNA, the CDR3 regions of TCR beta chains were amplified and sequenced. The first round was an RT-PCR with HTBI primers, and the second round was a multiplex PCR. MiXCR, applied by TCRdb to the multiplex PCR reads, yields one record per CDR3 protein. The data show about 700,000 distinct CDR3 sequences, roughly two fifths seen once. Material for sequencing was peripheral blood. The receptors were sampled from an adult man with Graves' ophthalmopathy.

As to this clonotype: Just one base apart from a much larger clone, this may be a read error. The CDR3 region has the DNA TGTGCCAGCAGTGGAGCGCTCCTCCCGAGGGTCCTGACTTTC. This translates into CASSGALLPRVLTF. The V call is TRBV2, the J call TRBJ2-6; D remains ambiguous. Germline values: CDR1 SNHLY, CDR2 FYNNEI. CDR3 length equals 14 residues. With 4 bases removed from V and 13 bases from J, the gap between germline ends came to 17 bases.

The chain's CDR3 is CASRSGNENTEAFF. Here the CDR3 DNA reads TGTGCCAGCAGATCCGGAAACGAGAACACTGAAGCTTTCTTT. This rearrangement joins TRBV7-9 to TRBJ1-1, with D unresolved. The germline gives CDR1 SEHNR, CDR2 FQNEAQ (reference sequence). The length of the CDR3 is 14 residues. Trimming stripped 6 bases from V and 1 base from J, with 12 bases between.

This clonotype was observed a single time. The V gene is TRBV29-1, the J gene TRBJ1-2, with TRBD1 as a possible D gene (5 bases). This CDR3 has 15 residues. Looked up from germline, CDR1 is SQVTM and CDR2 is ANQGSEA. V was trimmed by 8 bases and J by 0 bases, leaving 19 bases between them. CDR3 residues: CSLVGTVIPNYGYTF. The DNA for the CDR3 is TGCAGCTTGGTGGGGACGGTCATCCCTAACTATGGCTACACCTTC.

CDR3 DNA: TGTGCCAGCAGCGTAGGATTGGAGGACAGGGGTTACGTGGAGACCCAGTACTTC. Translation: CASSVGLEDRGYVETQYF. This chain uses TRBV9 with TRBJ2-5; 9 bases match TRBD1. V lost 0 bases and J lost 5; bases outside the gene matches: 14. Germline CDR1 reads SGDLS; CDR2 reads YYNGEE. CDR3 length: 18 amino acids.

This clonotype appeared many times. V usage is TRBV10-3 and J usage is TRBJ2-5; D is unresolved. Trimming took 3 bases from V and 2 from J, leaving 7 bases between them. Germline V lookup: CDR1 ENHRY, CDR2 SYGVKD. The CDR3 is made up of 13 amino acids. As DNA, the CDR3 is TGTGCCATCAGTGAAGGGCGGCAAGAGACCCAGTACTTC. Protein product: CAISEGRQETQYF.

Of note for this clonotype: A read error may produce the germline difference seen at one junction end. V gene TRBV7-2 combines with J gene TRBJ1-3; the D gene is possibly TRBD1 (6 bases). Germline values: CDR1 SGHTA, CDR2 FQGNSA. The CDR3 contains 14 residues. The CDR3 loop is CASSHGGARATIYF. The CDR3 bases are TGCGCCAGCAGCCATGGGGGGGCGCGGGCCACCATATATTTT.

There are a few counts of this clonotype. CDR3 sequence (DNA): TGCAGCGTTCAGACTAGCGGGAGCAGTACAGATACGCAGTATTTT. Translation gives CSVQTSGSSTDTQYF. The genes are TRBV29-1 and TRBJ2-3; 12 bases agree with TRBD2. This CDR3 comprises 15 residues. The germline V gene has CDR1 SQVTM and CDR2 ANQGSEA. After removal of 5 bases from V and 3 bases from J, the junction contained 6 bases not matched to a gene.

This clonotype was seen ten or more times. CDR3 sequence: CATSDPGTDNQPQHF. The CDR3 DNA reads as TGTGCCACCAGTGACCCAGGGACAGACAATCAGCCCCAGCATTTT. The rearrangement uses TRBV24-1 and TRBJ1-5, with 7 bases aligning to TRBD1. This CDR3 is built from 15 residues. From germline, CDR1 is KGHDR and CDR2 SFDVKD. Trimming cost V 4 bases and J 3 bases; bases outside gene matches: 5.

This clonotype has ten or more counts. The genes are TRBV7-2 and TRBJ1-1; 8 bases align to TRBD1. CDR3 length equals 15 residues. CDR1 is SGHTA, CDR2 FQGNSA, per germline. The V gene end was trimmed by 5 bases and the J gene end by 0 bases; junction bases not matched to a gene: 5. The CDR3 here is CASSHADRVNTEAFF. The CDR3 DNA is TGTGCCAGCAGCCATGCGGACAGGGTGAACACTGAAGCTTTCTTT. Based on the CDR3 plus reference TRBV7-2 and TRBJ1-1, the full variable domain is GAGVSQSPSNKVTEKGKDVELRCDPISGHTALYWYRQSLGQGLEFLIYFQGNSAPDKSGLPSDRFSAERTGGSVSTLTIQRTQQEDSAVYLCASSHADRVNTEAFFGQGTRLTVV.

V usage is TRBV7-2 and J usage is TRBJ2-5; 11 nucleotides agree with TRBD2. This CDR3 comprises 15 residues. J lost 6 bases, V lost 5 bases, and 8 bases had no gene match. Germline CDR1 SGHTA, CDR2 FQGNSA. The chain's CDR3 is CASSLLLAGEKTQYF. CDR3 nucleotide sequence: TGTGCCAGCAGCCTCTTACTAGCGGGAGAAAAGACCCAGTACTTC.

A word on this clonotype: Possible read error: a much larger clone is one base away. This chain links TRBV10-2 with TRBJ2-7, with 7 positions matching TRBD1. Germline V CDR1 and CDR2: WSHSY, SAAADI. CDR3 size: 14 residues. The CDR3 DNA is TGCGCCAGCAGTTCCGGGACAGCGATCTACGAGCAGTGCTTC. Its protein product is CASSSGTAIYEQCF.

The chain combines TRBV15 with TRBJ1-1; no clear D. The CDR3 sequence is 12 residues long. The V and J ends lost 5 bases and 11 bases respectively, with 15 bases between them. Germline V gene data show CDR1 as LNHNV and CDR2 as YYDKDF (reference sequence). CDR3 coding DNA: TGTGCCACCAGCGCCCGGACCGGGGAGGCTTTCTTT. Protein: CATSARTGEAFF.

The chain is built from TRBV6-1 and TRBJ2-5, with D perhaps TRBD1 or TRBD2 (5 bases each). The V gene's germline CDR1 is MNHNS and CDR2 SASEGT. Trimming cost V 7 bases and J 1 base, with 10 bases left between them. The CDR3 extends over 13 amino acids. CDR3 sequence (DNA): TGTGCCAGCAAGTTCGGGGCCCAAGAGACCCAGTACTTC. Protein: CASKFGAQETQYF.

The chain combines TRBV12-3 or TRBV12-4 with TRBJ1-1; D gene uncertain. Trimming left V 5 bases short and J 3 bases short, with 16 bases between. CDR3 length: 15 residues. The CDR3: CASSKAGIWDTEAFF. The CDR3 nucleotides read TGTGCCAGCAGTAAAGCGGGCATCTGGGACACTGAAGCTTTCTTT.

This clonotype was observed a single time. At one of its ends the junction is not consistent with the germline gene, which may arise from a read error. The chain links TRBV5-1 to TRBJ1-4; the match to TRBD1 covers 9 bases. CDR1 is SGHRS and CDR2 is YFSETQ in the germline V gene. The CDR3 is 13 amino acids. The CDR3 DNA sequence: TGCGCCAGCTCCGGGACAGGGAATGGAAAACTGTTTTTT. As protein: CASSGTGNGKLFF.

The chain carries TRBV6-4 and TRBJ2-5; 10 nucleotides line up with TRBD2. The germline CDR1 and CDR2 sequences are MRHNA and SNTAGT. V trimming: 8 bases; J trimming: 5 bases; junction bases outside the gene matches: 11. The length of the CDR3 is 15 residues. CDR3 bases: TGTGCCAGCCGCGCCCTTCTAGCGGGAGTCGAGACCCAGTACTTC. Its translation is CASRALLAGVETQYF.

V is TRBV11-1 and J is TRBJ2-7, with 10 positions matching TRBD1. Losses at the gene ends were 6 bases for V and 0 bases for J; bases not matched to a gene: 8. In germline, CDR1 is SGHAT, CDR2 FQDESV (reference sequence). The CDR3 is 16 residues long. The CDR3 DNA reads as TGTGCCAGCAGTGGGACAGGGGACGGTTACTCCTACGAGCAGTACTTC. This translates into CASSGTGDGYSYEQYF. The variable domain in full, completed from reference TRBV11-1 and TRBJ2-7, reads EAEVAQSPRYKITEKSQAVAFWCDPISGHATLYWYRQILGQGPELLVQFQDESVVDDSQLPKDRFSAERLKGVDSTLKIQPAELGDSAMYLCASSGTGDGYSYEQYFGPGTRLTVT.